The rows below give T cell receptor beta chains drawn from one sample of a study of identical twins. TCRdb independently ran MiXCR on the 5' RACE reads; one entry per CDR3 protein. Among roughly 290,000 distinct CDR3 sequences listed, under 9% were seen once. These data also formed part of another study, on yellow fever vaccine responses in identical twins.

The sample taken for sequencing was memory (CD45RO+) T cells sorted from blood. These receptors all stem from a woman aged 18 to 35 in good health. Both conserved end residues are trimmed from each CDR3.

ASNLGAADRFEQY	TRBV5-1	TRBJ2-7
ASSPLTGFGNTEAF	TRBV3-1	TRBJ1-1
ASMPAGGSYEQY	TRBV12-3/TRBV12-4	TRBJ2-7
ASRPDYFYEQY	TRBV28	TRBJ2-7
ASSLNMGLGRTEAF	TRBV5-1	TRBJ1-1
ASSLLSRSEAF	TRBV28	TRBJ1-1
ASSIPSGANVLT	TRBV5-1	TRBJ2-6
ASSLSWNWDRGNEQF	TRBV12-3/TRBV12-4	TRBJ2-1
AISESNRGNTEAF	TRBV10-3	TRBJ1-1
ASIQGAGVSEQY	TRBV28	TRBJ2-7
ASSLVSQGSNQPQH	TRBV7-2	TRBJ1-5
ASSPVPNTEAF	TRBV18	TRBJ1-1
ASSSNSGGRRETQY	TRBV12-3/TRBV12-4	TRBJ2-5
ASAIGPPNTEAF	TRBV2	TRBJ1-1
SAMTSGGGNEQF	TRBV20-1	TRBJ2-1
ASSPVGGQSTDTQY	TRBV18	TRBJ2-3